These T cell receptor beta chains were read from a single sample in a study of early T cells in non-severe SARS-CoV-2 infection. One entry per CDR3 protein, called by TCRdb with MiXCR from the 5' RACE reads. This sample has more than 95,000 distinct CDR3 sequences, with about 15% found just once. Sequencing was performed on whole blood. These receptors all stem from an adult who was a healthcare worker with PCR-confirmed SARS-CoV-2 infection or an uninfected control (not recorded which). Both conserved end residues are part of each CDR3. A D gene is named only where the DNA matches it firmly. A row's size may be missing; if present it is once, few, many or a size class.

D gene	V gene	J gene	clone size	CDR3 protein	CDR3 DNA
NA	TRBV30	TRBJ2-1	few	CAWTMGIGEQFF	TGTGCCTGGACCATGGGGATCGGTGAGCAGTTCTTC
NA	TRBV12-3/TRBV12-4	TRBJ1-2	NA	CASSLSGAEGYTF	TGTGCCAGCAGTTTATCAGGGGCAGAGGGCTACACCTTC
NA	TRBV3-1	TRBJ2-3	NA	CASGGRNTDTQYF	TGTGCCAGCGGGGGACGAAACACAGATACGCAGTATTTT
NA	TRBV28	TRBJ1-2	NA	CASKGEGPGYTF	TGTGCCAGCAAGGGGGAGGGCCCCGGCTACACCTTC
NA	TRBV5-1	TRBJ2-7	NA	CASRQRRDAYEQYF	TGCGCCAGCCGCCAGAGGAGGGATGCCTACGAGCAGTACTTC
NA	TRBV29-1	TRBJ2-3	NA	CSALPVTRNTDTQYF	TGCAGCGCTCTCCCGGTAACACGAAACACAGATACGCAGTATTTT
NA	TRBV4-2	TRBJ1-2	NA	CASSQDRAVYGYTF	TGTGCCAGCAGCCAAGATAGAGCAGTCTATGGCTACACCTTC
NA	TRBV7-2	TRBJ2-5	few	CASSRDFRETQYF	TGTGCCAGCAGCCGGGACTTCCGAGAGACCCAGTACTTC
NA	TRBV5-1	TRBJ2-3	few	CASSLDEGIDTQYF	TGCGCCAGCAGCTTGGACGAGGGGATAGATACGCAGTATTTT
TRBD1	TRBV29-1	TRBJ1-5	once	CSAGTGGVGQPQHF	TGCAGCGCAGGGACAGGGGGCGTGGGGCAGCCCCAGCATTTT
NA	TRBV7-2	TRBJ2-7	once	CASSRTGSHYEQYF	TGTGCCAGCAGCCGAACAGGGTCTCACTACGAGCAGTACTTC
NA	TRBV10-3	TRBJ2-1	NA	CAISEPGGSKENEQFF	TGTGCCATCAGTGAGCCTGGCGGTTCTAAGGAGAATGAGCAGTTCTTC
NA	TRBV4-1	TRBJ1-2	NA	CASSQSSRSVGGYTF	TGCGCCAGCAGTCAAAGTTCCCGGTCCGTAGGTGGCTACACCTTC
NA	TRBV4-1	TRBJ1-1	NA	CASKRMWNTEAFF	TGCGCCAGCAAGCGGATGTGGAACACTGAAGCTTTCTTT
NA	TRBV19	TRBJ1-4	few	CATQDGRSYEKLFF	TGTGCCACCCAGGACGGCCGGTCCTATGAAAAACTGTTTTTT
NA	TRBV6-6	TRBJ1-1	NA	CASSREAEGKGAFF	TGTGCCAGCAGTCGCGAAGCTGAGGGAAAAGGAGCTTTCTTT
NA	TRBV11-2	TRBJ2-1	NA	CASSLDMMGGNEQFF	TGTGCCAGCAGCTTAGATATGATGGGGGGCAATGAGCAGTTCTTC